The entry that follows covers one TCR beta chain sequence. Survey-level TCR beta sequencing used the immunoSEQ assay. Libraries were prepared by immunoSEQ multiplex PCR; TCRdb keeps only in-frame clonotypes and omits some of them. The repertoire holds about 50,000 clones, with 93% as singletons. Trimming removed 4 bases from V and 5 bases from J, with 13 bases in between. CDR1 is SGHRS and CDR2 is YFSETQ in the germline V gene. The CDR3 consists of 15 residues. The receptor comes from a man in his forties or fifties with rheumatoid arthritis. Sequencing input: PBMCs. V is TRBV5-1 and J is TRBJ1-6; D unresolved. The CDR3 coding sequence is TGCGCCAGCAGCGCCGACACCAAAAATAATTCACCCCTCCACTTT. This translates into CASSADTKNNSPLHF.